This T cell receptor beta chain was profiled in a study of OX40 agonist ivuxolimab in advanced cancers. Study-level background: Patients assigned to dose escalation were diagnosed with hepatocellular carcinoma, melanoma, renal cell or head and neck cancer.

Baseline, cycle 4 day 1, and cycle 7 day 1 were the blood sampling points. CDR1 MNHEY and CDR2 SMNVEV come from the germline V gene (reference sequence). Trimming cost V 2 bases and J 0 bases, with 7 bases left between them. The CDR3 consists of 14 residues. Whole-study results and caveats: More expanded clones were found, on average, in CD8+ than in CD4+ T cells. Several nonresponders also turned out to have low normalized T-cell clonal expansion.

This clone showed up just once. The antigen remains undetermined. Using immunoSEQ multiplex PCR, the repertoire was profiled, and TCRdb retains in-frame clones only, with some absent. The table includes more than 100,000 clones, 90% detected once. The source material was CD4+ or CD8+ T cells sorted from blood, sampled in a trial of the OX40 agonist ivuxolimab. The clonotype originates from an adult with an advanced solid tumor such as melanoma, head and neck, liver or kidney cancer. This chain links TRBV27 with TRBJ1-2; D not resolved. CDR3 sequence reads: CASSLSIANYGYTF. CDR3 nucleotides: TGTGCCAGCAGTTTAAGTATTGCTAACTATGGCTACACCTTC.